Following are 20 T cell receptor beta chains from one sample sequenced in a study of CD8 T cells in Susac syndrome. RNA, at about 0.5 to 1 ug, was reverse transcribed with random hexamers. TCRdb analysed the immunoSEQ multiplex PCR reads with MiXCR anew, one entry per CDR3 protein. The sample lists 200,000 or so distinct CDR3 sequences, around 95% occurring once. The sequenced material came from CD4+ T cells from PBMCs. The receptors were gathered from a human donor with Susac syndrome.

This sequence joins TRBV6-6 and TRBJ1-1; 7 nucleotides match TRBD1. The CDR3 length is 13 residues. V shed 6 bases, J shed 11 bases, and the junction held 12 bases outside the gene matches. The germline gives CDR1 MNHNY, CDR2 SVGAGI (reference sequence). CDR3 loop: CASRPGTDPGAFF. The CDR3 DNA reads TGTGCCAGCAGACCCGGGACAGACCCAGGGGCTTTCTTT.

The chain couples TRBV20-1 to TRBJ1-5; D gene unclear. This CDR3 comprises 12 residues. With 0 bases removed from V and 2 bases from J, the gap between germline ends came to 2 bases. Germline CDR1 reads DFQATT; CDR2 reads SNEGSKA (reference sequence). CDR3 in amino acids: CSARDGNQPQHF. As DNA, the CDR3 is TGCAGTGCTAGAGATGGCAATCAGCCCCAGCATTTT.

The V gene is TRBV29-1, the J gene TRBJ1-3; D is ambiguous. This CDR3 contains 14 residues. V lost 4 bases and J lost 0, with 10 bases in between. The germline CDR1 and CDR2 sequences are SQVTM and ANQGSEA. The CDR3 nucleotides read TGCAGCGTTGTAATAGGAGTCTCTGGAAACACCATATATTTT. It is translated as CSVVIGVSGNTIYF.

The genes are TRBV27 and TRBJ1-1, with D perhaps matching TRBD1 (6 bases). The CDR3 runs 14 residues. The V and J ends lost 6 bases and 8 bases respectively, with 19 bases between them. CDR1 and CDR2 (germline): MNHEY, SMNVEV (reference sequence). As DNA, the CDR3 is TGTGCCAGCAGGGTCAGCGGCGGGGGGCAAGAAGCTTTCTTT. This translates into CASRVSGGGQEAFF.

The rearrangement links TRBV12-3 or TRBV12-4 to TRBJ1-4, with 10 positions matching TRBD1. This CDR3 is 14 amino acids long. With 5 bases clipped from V and 10 bases from J, the junction kept 7 bases outside the gene matches. The CDR3 sequence is CASSMGQGKGKLFF. Here the CDR3 DNA reads TGTGCCAGCAGTATGGGACAGGGGAAGGGAAAACTGTTTTTT.

The chain links TRBV12-3 or TRBV12-4 to TRBJ1-1, with 9 bases lining up with TRBD1. The CDR3 length is 14 residues. Losses at the gene ends were 5 bases for V and 5 bases for J; bases not matched to a gene: 6. This chain's CDR3 is CASSPGTGWTEAFF. The DNA of the CDR3 is TGTGCCAGCAGTCCGGGGACAGGGTGGACTGAAGCTTTCTTT.

This sequence joins TRBV29-1 and TRBJ1-3, with a possible D match to TRBD1 (5 bases). Germline V gene lookup returns CDR1 SQVTM and CDR2 ANQGSEA. Trimming removed 4 bases from V and 0 bases from J, with 7 bases in between. CDR3 length: 13 amino acids. Here the CDR3 reads CSVATGSGNTIYF. CDR3 bases: TGCAGCGTTGCCACAGGCTCTGGAAACACCATATATTTT.

The chain combines TRBV3-1 with TRBJ2-1; D ambiguous. This CDR3 is 16 amino acids long. The V end was cut by 7 bases, the J end by 1 base, with 17 bases between. The germline V gene encodes CDR1 LGHDT and CDR2 YNNKEL (reference sequence). CDR3 residues: CASTSGRLRSYNEQFF. The CDR3 DNA reads as TGTGCCAGCACCTCCGGGCGGCTACGTTCCTACAATGAGCAGTTCTTC.

The rearrangement uses TRBV3-1 and TRBJ1-5; D gene unclear. Germline V lookup: CDR1 LGHDT, CDR2 YNNKEL (reference sequence). This CDR3 is 14 amino acids long. V was pared by 6 bases and J by 2 bases, with 11 bases between. This chain's CDR3 is CASSPRVGNQPQHF. The CDR3 DNA is TGTGCCAGCAGTCCAAGGGTCGGCAATCAGCCCCAGCATTTT.

The chain combines TRBV15 with TRBJ2-7; perhaps TRBD2 as D (5 bases). Germline values: CDR1 LNHNV, CDR2 YYDKDF (reference sequence). Trimming removed 4 bases at V and 0 bases at J, with 10 bases between. The CDR3 length is 14 residues. The CDR3 DNA reads as TGTGCCACCAGCAAGGACGGGGTCTCCTACGAGCAGTACTTC. Translated: CATSKDGVSYEQYF.

The V and J genes are TRBV29-1 and TRBJ2-2; D gene unclear. Per the germline V gene, CDR1 is SQVTM and CDR2 is ANQGSEA. The CDR3 contains 13 residues. The ends were cut back, 4 bases at V and 0 bases at J, with 6 bases in the middle. The CDR3 reads CSVAPSNTGELFF. CDR3 DNA sequence: TGCAGCGTTGCACCGTCGAACACCGGGGAGCTGTTTTTT.

V usage is TRBV12-3 or TRBV12-4 and J usage is TRBJ2-7; tentatively, D is TRBD1 or TRBD2 (5 bases each). The CDR3 is 15 amino acids. V was pared by 8 bases and J by 0 bases, with 17 bases between. The DNA of the CDR3 is TGTGCCAGCGGACCGGGACCGTGGAGCTCCTACGAGCAGTACTTC. Amino acids: CASGPGPWSSYEQYF.

CDR3 sequence: CSAGRNSPLHF. Written as DNA, the CDR3 is TGCAGTGCTGGCCGCAATTCACCCCTCCACTTT. The chain is built from TRBV20-1 and TRBJ1-6; no reliable D call. Trimming cost V 5 bases and J 7 bases, with 6 bases left between them. This CDR3 is built from 11 residues. Looked up from germline, CDR1 is DFQATT and CDR2 is SNEGSKA (reference sequence).

The J gene is TRBJ1-2, the V gene TRBV29-1; no firm D call. Trimming removed 4 bases at V and 6 bases at J, with 15 bases between. Germline CDR1 and CDR2: SQVTM and ANQGSEA. CDR3 length equals 13 residues. CDR3 region: CSVVVLGIDGYTF. The CDR3 DNA reads TGCAGCGTTGTTGTGTTGGGCATCGATGGCTACACCTTC.

The CDR3 DNA sequence: TGCAGTGCTAGTTCTAGCGGGGACCGCACAGATACGCAGTATTTT. It encodes CSASSSGDRTDTQYF. The rearrangement links TRBV20-1 to TRBJ2-3; the match to TRBD2 covers 9 bases. The CDR3 loop spans 15 amino acids. Trimming at V came to 3 bases and at J to 1 base, leaving 5 bases not matched to a gene. In germline, CDR1 is DFQATT, CDR2 SNEGSKA (reference sequence).

V usage is TRBV3-1 and J usage is TRBJ2-6; D unclear. CDR3 size: 14 residues. V lost 1 base to trimming and J lost 2 bases, with 3 bases between them. The germline V gene has CDR1 LGHDT and CDR2 YNNKEL (reference sequence). The CDR3 region has the DNA TGTGCCAGCAGCCAAGTTCCTGGGGCCAACGTCCTGACTTTC. Its translation is CASSQVPGANVLTF.

Only one count was recorded for this clonotype. This sequence joins TRBV15 and TRBJ2-2, with D uncertain. Germline V CDR1 and CDR2: LNHNV, YYDKDF (reference sequence). Trimming took 2 bases from V and 5 from J, leaving 9 bases between them. The length of the CDR3 is 14 residues. The CDR3 reads CATSRPGLTGELFF. The CDR3 DNA is TGTGCCACCAGCAGACCGGGCCTTACCGGGGAGCTGTTTTTT.

This chain joins TRBV5-6 and TRBJ1-6; D remains ambiguous. V lost 1 base and J lost 14, with 16 bases in between. The germline V gene encodes CDR1 SGHDT and CDR2 YYEEEE. The CDR3 length is 14 residues. CDR3 protein: CASSLSPEGKALHF. The CDR3 coding sequence is TGTGCCAGCAGCTTGTCTCCGGAGGGAAAGGCCCTCCACTTT.

This clonotype was picked up one time. The rearrangement links TRBV20-1 to TRBJ2-3, with 9 bases identical to TRBD1. The germline gives CDR1 DFQATT, CDR2 SNEGSKA (reference sequence). The J segment lost 0 bases and the V segment lost 5 bases, leaving 3 bases of the junction unmatched. This CDR3 region has 14 residues. The CDR3 is CSALGQGSTDTQYF. The CDR3 nucleotides are TGCAGTGCTCTCGGACAGGGGAGCACAGATACGCAGTATTTT.

This chain uses TRBV9 with TRBJ1-2; possibly TRBD1 for D (6 bases). The CDR3 has 15 amino acids. Germline V gene lookup returns CDR1 SGDLS and CDR2 YYNGEE. The V end was cut by 3 bases, the J end by 0 bases, with 12 bases between. The CDR3 spells CASSEQGRANYGYTF. The CDR3 bases are TGTGCCAGCAGCGAACAGGGACGGGCTAACTATGGCTACACCTTC.